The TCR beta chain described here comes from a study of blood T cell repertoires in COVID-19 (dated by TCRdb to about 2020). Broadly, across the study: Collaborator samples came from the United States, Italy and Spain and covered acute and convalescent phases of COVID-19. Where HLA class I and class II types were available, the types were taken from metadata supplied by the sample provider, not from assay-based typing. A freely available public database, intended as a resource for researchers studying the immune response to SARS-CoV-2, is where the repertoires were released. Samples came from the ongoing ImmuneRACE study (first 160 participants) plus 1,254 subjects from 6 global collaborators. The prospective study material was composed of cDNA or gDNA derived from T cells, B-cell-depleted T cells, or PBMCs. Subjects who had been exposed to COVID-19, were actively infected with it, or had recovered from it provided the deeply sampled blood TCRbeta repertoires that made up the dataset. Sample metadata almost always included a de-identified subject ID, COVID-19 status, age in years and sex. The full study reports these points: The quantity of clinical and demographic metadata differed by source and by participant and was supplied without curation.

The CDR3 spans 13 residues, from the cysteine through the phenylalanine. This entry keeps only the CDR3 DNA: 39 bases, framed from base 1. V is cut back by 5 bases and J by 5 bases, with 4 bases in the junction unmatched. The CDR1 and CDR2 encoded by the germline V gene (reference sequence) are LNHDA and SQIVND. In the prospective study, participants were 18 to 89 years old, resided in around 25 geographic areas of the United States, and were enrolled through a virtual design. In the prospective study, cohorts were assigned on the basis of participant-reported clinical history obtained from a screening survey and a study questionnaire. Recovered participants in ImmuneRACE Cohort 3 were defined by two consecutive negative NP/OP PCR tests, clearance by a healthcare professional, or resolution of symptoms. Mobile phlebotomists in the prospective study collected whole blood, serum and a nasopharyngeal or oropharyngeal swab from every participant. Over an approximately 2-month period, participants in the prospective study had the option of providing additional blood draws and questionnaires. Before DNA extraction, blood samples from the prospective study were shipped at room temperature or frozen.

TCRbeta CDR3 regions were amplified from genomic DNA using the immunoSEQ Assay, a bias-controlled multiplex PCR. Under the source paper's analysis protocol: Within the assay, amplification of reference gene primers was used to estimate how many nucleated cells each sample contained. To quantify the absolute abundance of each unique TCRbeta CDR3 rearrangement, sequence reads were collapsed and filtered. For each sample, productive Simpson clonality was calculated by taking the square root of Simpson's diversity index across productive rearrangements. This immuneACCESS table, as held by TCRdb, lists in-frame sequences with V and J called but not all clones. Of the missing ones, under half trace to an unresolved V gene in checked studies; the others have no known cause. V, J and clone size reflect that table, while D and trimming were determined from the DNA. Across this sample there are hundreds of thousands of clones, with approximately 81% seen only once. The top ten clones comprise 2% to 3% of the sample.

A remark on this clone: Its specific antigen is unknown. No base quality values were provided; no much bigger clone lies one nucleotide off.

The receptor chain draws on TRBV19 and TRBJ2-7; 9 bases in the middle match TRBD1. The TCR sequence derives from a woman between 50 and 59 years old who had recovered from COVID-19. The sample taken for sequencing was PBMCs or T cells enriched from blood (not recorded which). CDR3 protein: CASSAGTGNEQYF. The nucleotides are TGTGCCAGTAGTGCCGGGACAGGGAACGAGCAGTACTTC. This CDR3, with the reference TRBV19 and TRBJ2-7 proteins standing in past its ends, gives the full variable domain DGGITQSPKYLFRKEGQNVTLSCEQNLNHDAMYWYRQDPGQGLRLIYYSQIVNDFQKGDIAEGYSVSREKKESFPLTVTSAQKNPTAFYLCASSAGTGNEQYFGPGTRLTVT.